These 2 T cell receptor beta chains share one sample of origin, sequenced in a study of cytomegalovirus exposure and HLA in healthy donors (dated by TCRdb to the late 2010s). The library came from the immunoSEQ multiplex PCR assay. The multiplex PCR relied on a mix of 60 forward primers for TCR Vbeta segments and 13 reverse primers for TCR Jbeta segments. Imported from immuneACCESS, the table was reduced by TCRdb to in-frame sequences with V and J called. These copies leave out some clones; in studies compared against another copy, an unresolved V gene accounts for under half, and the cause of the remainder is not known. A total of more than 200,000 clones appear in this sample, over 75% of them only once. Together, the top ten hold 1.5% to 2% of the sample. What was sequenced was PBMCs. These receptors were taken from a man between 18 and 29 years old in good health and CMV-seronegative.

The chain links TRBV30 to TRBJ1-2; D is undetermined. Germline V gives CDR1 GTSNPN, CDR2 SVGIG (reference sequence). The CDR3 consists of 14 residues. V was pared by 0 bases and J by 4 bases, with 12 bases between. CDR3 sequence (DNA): TGTGCCTGGAGTGTCGGAGGTCGAGGCTATGGCTACACCTTC. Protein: CAWSVGGRGYGYTF.

CDR3: CASYPGTGDTEAFF. CDR3 coding DNA: TGTGCCAGCTACCCCGGGACAGGGGACACTGAAGCTTTCTTT. The chain couples TRBV28 to TRBJ1-1; 10 bases agree with TRBD1. Germline-derived CDR1 and CDR2 are MDHEN and SYDVKM. The CDR3 totals 14 residues. V trimming: 8 bases; J trimming: 3 bases; junction bases outside the gene matches: 6.